Below, 28 T cell receptor beta chains from the same sample are listed, as sequenced in a study of blood T cells in healthy people across ages. A second PCR of roughly 7 to 11 cycles used a sample-barcoded 5' primer and a J-beta primer mix. TCRdb re-derived calls from the 5' RACE reads in MiXCR, one entry per CDR3 protein. The data show 1.2 million to 1.5 million distinct CDR3 sequences, approximately 38% seen once. The sequencing sample was made of blood. The source is a woman aged 18-35 years in good health.

This clonotype was seen only a few times. This chain links TRBV3-1 with TRBJ2-7; 10 nucleotides align to TRBD2. Trimming removed 4 bases from V and 5 bases from J; junction bases left unmatched: 5. Germline V gene sequence: CDR1 LGHDT, CDR2 YNNKEL (reference sequence). The CDR3 is made up of 14 amino acids. The CDR3 spells CASSPSGRAHEQYF. The DNA of the CDR3 is TGTGCCAGCAGCCCCAGCGGGAGGGCCCACGAGCAGTACTTC.

This clonotype was counted once. The V and J genes are TRBV6-5 and TRBJ2-3; 8 bases line up with TRBD1. CDR1 is MNHEY and CDR2 is SVGAGI in the germline V gene. V was pared by 6 bases and J by 2 bases, with 10 bases of the junction left unmatched. This CDR3 is 16 amino acids long. CDR3 residues: CASSHSGTGLTDTQYF. The DNA for the CDR3 is TGTGCCAGCAGCCACTCCGGGACAGGACTCACAGATACGCAGTATTTT.

V usage is TRBV24-1 and J usage is TRBJ1-5, with 7 bases aligning to TRBD1. The CDR3 spans 16 residues. Germline CDR1 KGHDR, CDR2 SFDVKD. Trimming cost V 1 base and J 4 bases; bases outside gene matches: 6. CDR3 protein: CATSDFRGLINQPQHF. The CDR3 bases are TGTGCCACCAGTGATTTTAGGGGGCTGATTAATCAGCCCCAGCATTTT.

The CDR3 region is CASSLRAASADTQYF. The CDR3 coding sequence is TGTGCCAGCAGCTTACGGGCGGCTAGCGCAGATACGCAGTATTTT. The chain joins TRBV7-2 to TRBJ2-3, with D perhaps matching TRBD2 (6 bases). CDR3 length: 15 residues. Germline lookup yields CDR1 SGHTA and CDR2 FQGNSA. Trimming took 2 bases from V and 4 from J, leaving 13 bases between them.

This clonotype was detected a few times. The chain uses TRBV29-1 and TRBJ2-3; maybe TRBD2 (5 bases). The V gene lost 3 bases and the J gene lost 4 bases, with 14 bases spanning the gap. The CDR3 sequence is 14 residues long. The germline gives CDR1 SQVTM, CDR2 ANQGSEA. The CDR3 spells CSVESGLISDTQYF. In DNA form, the CDR3 reads TGCAGCGTTGAGAGCGGCCTGATATCAGATACGCAGTATTTT.

The V call is TRBV9, the J call TRBJ2-1, with a tentative D call TRBD2 (6 bases). Germline CDR1 SGDLS, CDR2 YYNGEE. The V end lost 3 bases, the J end lost 0 bases, and 19 bases lay between the germline ends. This CDR3 is built from 18 residues. This CDR3 is CASSDPLARASSYNEQFF. CDR3 nucleotide sequence: TGTGCCAGCAGCGATCCCCTAGCGCGTGCTAGCTCCTACAATGAGCAGTTCTTC.

The chain carries TRBV9 and TRBJ1-5, with TRBD1 as a possible D gene (6 bases). This CDR3 has 14 residues. Deletions cut 0 bases from V and 6 bases from J, with 10 bases between. Looked up from germline, CDR1 is SGDLS and CDR2 is YYNGEE. CDR3 region: CASSVGQGSQPQHF. The CDR3 nucleotides are TGTGCCAGCAGCGTAGGGCAGGGGAGTCAGCCCCAGCATTTT.

This chain connects TRBV6-1 to TRBJ1-1; D is unclear. Germline CDR1 reads MNHNS; CDR2 reads SASEGT. Trimming stripped 6 bases from V and 3 bases from J, with 11 bases between. The CDR3 consists of 13 residues. CDR3 sequence: CASRVPHYTEAFF. CDR3 sequence (DNA): TGTGCCAGCAGGGTTCCTCATTACACTGAAGCTTTCTTT.

Only a few counts were recorded for this clonotype. The gene calls are TRBV6-2 or TRBV6-3 and TRBJ1-5; D might be TRBD1 (5 bases). Trimming cost V 5 bases and J 6 bases, with 14 bases left between them. The CDR3 totals 14 residues. Per germline, CDR1 MNHEY and CDR2 SVGEGT. The CDR3 DNA is TGTGCCAGCAGTGCCAATTGGGGCGGTCAGCCCCAGCATTTT. Translated, it gives CASSANWGGQPQHF.

The chain joins TRBV20-1 to TRBJ2-1; the D gene is possibly TRBD2 (5 bases). Trimming cost V 0 bases and J 5 bases, with 11 bases left between them. In germline, CDR1 is DFQATT, CDR2 SNEGSKA (reference sequence). There are 14 residues in the CDR3. The CDR3 DNA sequence: TGCAGTGCTAGAGAACAGCGGTGGGACAATGAGCAGTTCTTC. It yields the protein CSAREQRWDNEQFF.

The V gene is TRBV7-9, the J gene TRBJ2-7, with 11 bases matching TRBD2. The CDR3 covers 15 residues. CDR1 SEHNR and CDR2 FQNEAQ come from the germline V gene (reference sequence). Trimming at V came to 10 bases and at J to 3 bases, leaving 11 bases not matched to a gene. In DNA, the CDR3 is TGTGCCACCCTCAGACCGGGACTAGCGGACTACGAGCAGTACTTC. Translated, it gives CATLRPGLADYEQYF. Full variable domain (outside the CDR3, taken from reference TRBV7-9 and TRBJ2-7): DTGVSQNPRHKITKRGQNVTFRCDPISEHNRLYWYRQTLGQGPEFLTYFQNEAQLEKSRLLSDRFSAERPKGSFSTLEIQRTEQGDSAMYLCATLRPGLADYEQYFGPGTRLTVT.

There are a few counts of this clonotype. This chain uses TRBV6-1 with TRBJ1-4; TRBD1 agrees at 9 bases. CDR3 length: 14 amino acids. The germline CDR1 and CDR2 sequences are MNHNS and SASEGT. V shed 9 bases, J shed 2 bases, and the junction held 4 bases outside the gene matches. CDR3: CASDTGGTNEKLFF. CDR3 in DNA: TGTGCCAGTGATACAGGGGGCACTAATGAAAAACTGTTTTTT.

This clonotype occurred a few times. The chain links TRBV6-6 to TRBJ2-1; TRBD1 matches 8 bases. The length of the CDR3 is 12 residues. Trimming cost V 6 bases and J 5 bases; bases outside gene matches: 0. Germline CDR1 MNHNY, CDR2 SVGAGI (reference sequence). CDR3 loop: CASRQGDNEQFF. CDR3 coding DNA: TGTGCCAGCAGACAGGGGGACAATGAGCAGTTCTTC.

This rearrangement joins TRBV11-1 to TRBJ2-1; unclear D gene. In germline, CDR1 is SGHAT, CDR2 FQDESV (reference sequence). This CDR3 has 15 residues. V lost 0 bases and J lost 3, with 9 bases in between. Here the CDR3 reads CASSLAVTVYNEQFF. In DNA form, the CDR3 reads TGTGCCAGCAGCTTAGCGGTTACCGTCTACAATGAGCAGTTCTTC.

The chain joins TRBV5-5 to TRBJ1-1, with a possible D match to TRBD1 (6 bases). The V gene lost 3 bases and the J gene lost 5 bases, with 14 bases spanning the gap. This CDR3 spans 14 amino acids. Looked up from germline, CDR1 is SGHKS and CDR2 is YYEKEE (reference sequence). The DNA of the CDR3 is TGTGCCAGCAGCTCCGGGACAATAGGGACTGAAGCTTTCTTT. It specifies CASSSGTIGTEAFF.

There are a few counts of this clonotype. The rearrangement joins TRBV7-9 to TRBJ2-3; no clear D. The CDR3 has 15 amino acids. Germline lookup yields CDR1 SEHNR and CDR2 FQNEAQ (reference sequence). Trimming shortened V by 1 base and J by 0 bases, and 8 bases separated the two germline ends. The CDR3 loop is CASSLGEFSTDTQYF. As DNA, the CDR3 is TGTGCCAGCAGCTTAGGAGAATTTAGCACAGATACGCAGTATTTT. The complete variable domain, with remaining parts taken from reference TRBV7-9 and TRBJ2-3, reads DTGVSQNPRHKITKRGQNVTFRCDPISEHNRLYWYRQTLGQGPEFLTYFQNEAQLEKSRLLSDRFSAERPKGSFSTLEIQRTEQGDSAMYLCASSLGEFSTDTQYFGPGTRLTVL.

The chain is built from TRBV5-1 and TRBJ2-1, with unresolved D. V gave up 4 bases and J gave up 0 bases, with 11 bases separating them. The CDR3 length is 15 residues. Germline CDR1 SGHRS, CDR2 YFSETQ. CDR3 sequence (DNA): TGCGCCAGCAGCAACGACCCCAGCTCCTACAATGAGCAGTTCTTC. This translates into CASSNDPSSYNEQFF.

In this sample, this clonotype turned up once. The V and J genes are TRBV18 and TRBJ2-4; no clear D gene. V shed 2 bases and J shed 4 bases, with 12 bases lying between them. Germline CDR1 reads KGHSH; CDR2 reads LQKENI. The CDR3 spans 15 residues. The CDR3 region has the DNA TGTGCCAGCTCACCAGTCCCGGATCAGAAAAACATTCAGTACTTC. The encoded protein is CASSPVPDQKNIQYF.

The J gene is TRBJ1-2, the V gene TRBV12-3 or TRBV12-4; TRBD1 matches at 7 bases. The CDR3 sequence is 18 residues long. V dropped 5 bases and J dropped 0; count of bases not matched to a gene: 15. The CDR3: CASSNTDRQGPSNYGYTF. The DNA of the CDR3 is TGTGCCAGCAGTAACACAGACAGACAGGGACCCTCTAACTATGGCTACACCTTC.

Notes on this clonotype: The junction and the germline gene differ at one end; a read error may be behind it. This chain joins TRBV9 and TRBJ2-7; TRBD1 or TRBD2 may be the D gene (5 bases each). CDR1 and CDR2 from the germline V gene are SGDLS and YYNGEE. The CDR3 runs 15 residues. Written as DNA, the CDR3 is TGTGCCGGCAGCGAGGGCCCAGGGCAGAGCTACGAGCAGTACTTC. Its protein product is CAGSEGPGQSYEQYF.

This clonotype was recorded a few times. The gene calls are TRBV5-5 and TRBJ1-5, with a possible D match to TRBD1 (5 bases). The CDR3 totals 15 residues. Germline V CDR1 and CDR2: SGHKS, YYEKEE (reference sequence). V lost 7 bases and J 2 bases, leaving 16 bases between the germline ends. CDR3 bases: TGTGCCAGCGGTCCCCGCAGGGACGGCAATCAGCCCCAGCATTTT. Translated, it gives CASGPRRDGNQPQHF.

The rearrangement joins TRBV5-1 to TRBJ2-7; D tentatively reads TRBD1 or TRBD2 (5 bases each). The J call is doubtful: the DNA matches TRBJ2-5 better. The CDR3 loop spans 17 amino acids. Germline V gene lookup returns CDR1 SGHRS and CDR2 YFSETQ. This chain's CDR3 is CASSWRPDSLIQETQYF. As DNA, the CDR3 is TGCGCCAGCAGCTGGAGGCCTGACAGCCTTATTCAAGAGACCCAGTACTTC.

The rearrangement joins TRBV30 to TRBJ1-6; D is unclear. The CDR3 is 12 residues long. The germline V and J ends were trimmed by 5 bases and 11 bases, with 13 bases remaining between them. Germline values: CDR1 GTSNPN, CDR2 SVGIG (reference sequence). Here the CDR3 DNA reads TGTGCCTGGGGCTCCTCCATAACACCCCTCCACTTT. This encodes CAWGSSITPLHF.

The V gene is TRBV12-3 or TRBV12-4, the J gene TRBJ1-2, with TRBD1 identical over 8 bases. The CDR3 consists of 15 residues. The V gene end was trimmed by 5 bases and the J gene end by 6 bases; junction bases not matched to a gene: 11. This CDR3 reads CASSQQGQGTHGYTF. CDR3 sequence (DNA): TGTGCCAGCAGTCAACAAGGACAGGGTACCCATGGCTACACCTTC.

This clonotype was observed a few times. An end of the junction does not agree with germline; a read error may underlie this. The chain joins TRBV10-3 to TRBJ2-3; a weak D match, TRBD2 (5 bases). Per germline, CDR1 ENHRY and CDR2 SYGVKD. The CDR3 is 11 residues long. The CDR3 loop reads CAITSGDTQYF. CDR3 bases: TGTGCAATCACCAGCGGAGATACGCAGTATTTT.

The chain has TRBV6-5 and TRBJ2-2; TRBD2 aligns across 8 bases. Germline CDR1 and CDR2: MNHEY and SVGAGI. V trimming: 4 bases; J trimming: 0 bases; junction bases outside the gene matches: 10. This CDR3 spans 18 amino acids. CDR3 in DNA: TGTGCCAGCAGTTCCCGGGTAGCGGGGTTCGCGAACACCGGGGAGCTGTTTTTT. It encodes CASSSRVAGFANTGELFF.

The sample holds one count of this clonotype. The chain is built from TRBV4-1 and TRBJ2-5, with D perhaps assigned TRBD1 or TRBD2 (5 bases each). CDR1 is MGHRA and CDR2 is YSYEKL in the germline V gene. V lost 3 bases to trimming and J lost 0 bases, with 14 bases between them. The CDR3 spans 16 residues. In nucleotides, the CDR3 is TGCGCCAGCAGCCAGGGTCCGGGACGGTACCAAGAGACCCAGTACTTC. It specifies CASSQGPGRYQETQYF.

V gene TRBV6-5 combines with J gene TRBJ1-5, with unresolved D. Germline V gene sequence: CDR1 MNHEY, CDR2 SVGAGI. The CDR3 sequence is 13 residues long. Trimming stripped 4 bases from V and 4 bases from J, with 8 bases between. The CDR3 is CASSSLINQPQHF. For the CDR3, the DNA is TGTGCCAGCAGTTCCTTGATAAATCAGCCCCAGCATTTT.